One and the same sample provided the 12 T cell receptor beta chains below, sequenced in a study of control samples from healthy donors and cancer patients. Some clones are missing from TCRdb's copy, which holds only in-frame ones; the method was immunoSEQ multiplex PCR. The sample contains some 130,000 clones, roughly 92% of which appear only once. The sequenced sample consisted of blood. The receptors originated from a man under 40 in good health.

The chain's CDR3 is CASSSITGFSYNEQFF. Written as DNA, the CDR3 is TGTGCCAGCAGCTCAATAACAGGTTTCTCCTACAATGAGCAGTTCTTC. The V gene is TRBV7-9, the J gene TRBJ2-1; weak D call: TRBD1 (5 bases). The CDR3 spans 16 residues. From germline, CDR1 is SEHNR and CDR2 FQNEAQ (reference sequence). V lost 4 bases and J lost 0, with 13 bases in between. Based on the CDR3 plus reference TRBV7-9 and TRBJ2-1, the full variable domain is DTGVSQNPRHKITKRGQNVTFRCDPISEHNRLYWYRQTLGQGPEFLTYFQNEAQLEKSRLLSDRFSAERPKGSFSTLEIQRTEQGDSAMYLCASSSITGFSYNEQFFGPGTRLTVL.

This chain connects TRBV7-9 to TRBJ2-1; D perhaps matches TRBD1 (5 bases). Trimming left V 4 bases short and J 7 bases short, with 17 bases between. Germline V gene lookup returns CDR1 SEHNR and CDR2 FQNEAQ (reference sequence). The CDR3 is 15 residues long. CDR3 loop: CASSSGSSLENEQFF. The CDR3 DNA sequence: TGTGCCAGCAGCTCAGGGTCCTCTCTAGAGAATGAGCAGTTCTTC.

The chain has TRBV7-2 and TRBJ2-2; D is possibly TRBD1 or TRBD2 (6 bases each). Germline CDR1 reads SGHTA; CDR2 reads FQGNSA. CDR3 length: 15 amino acids. V lost 1 base and J lost 6, with 12 bases in between. CDR3 sequence reads: CASSLVGGGAGELFF. CDR3 DNA: TGTGCCAGCAGCTTAGTGGGGGGCGGCGCCGGGGAGCTGTTTTTT.

This sequence joins TRBV28 and TRBJ2-7; TRBD1 matches 10 bases. This CDR3 comprises 13 residues. Looked up from germline, CDR1 is MDHEN and CDR2 is SYDVKM. The trim removed 9 bases at V and 5 bases at J, leaving 7 bases unmatched. The DNA of the CDR3 is TGTGCCAGTCGGGGACAGGGGAATGACGAGCAGTACTTC. Its translation is CASRGQGNDEQYF.

This sequence joins TRBV28 and TRBJ2-7; possibly TRBD1 for D (6 bases). V was pared by 7 bases and J by 7 bases, with 26 bases between. The CDR3 is made up of 16 amino acids. Per germline, CDR1 MDHEN and CDR2 SYDVKM. The CDR3 nucleotides read TGTGCCAGCACCCTCCGGTGGGACGGGACACCCCTTGAGCAGTACTTC. Its protein product is CASTLRWDGTPLEQYF.

This sequence joins TRBV9 and TRBJ2-7; 8 bases align to TRBD2. J gave up 2 bases and V 4 bases, and 8 bases lay outside the gene matches. Germline CDR1 reads SGDLS; CDR2 reads YYNGEE. The CDR3 spans 15 residues. The CDR3, as DNA: TGTGCCAGCAGCCCGGACGGGACTAGACCCTACGAGCAGTACTTC. Translated, it gives CASSPDGTRPYEQYF.

Comment on this clone: This same CDR3 is encoded by further DNA sequences in the sample. The gene calls are TRBV6-4 and TRBJ2-1; D is uncertain. The germline gives CDR1 MRHNA, CDR2 SNTAGT. The length of the CDR3 is 12 residues. Between the trimmed V and J ends, which lost 2 bases and 3 bases, there was a span of 2 bases. In nucleotides, the CDR3 is TGTGCCAGCAGTGACAGCTACAATGAGCAGTTCTTC. It specifies CASSDSYNEQFF.

The rearrangement joins TRBV28 to TRBJ2-5; D may be TRBD1 or TRBD2 (6 bases each). CDR1 is MDHEN, CDR2 SYDVKM, per germline. Deletions cut 5 bases from V and 2 bases from J, with 18 bases between. This CDR3 has 16 residues. The CDR3 region is CASSLGGVAAQETQYF. Written as DNA, the CDR3 is TGTGCCAGCAGTCTAGGGGGTGTAGCGGCACAAGAGACCCAGTACTTC.

V gene TRBV18 combines with J gene TRBJ1-3, with 7 bases aligning to TRBD1. The CDR3 is 17 amino acids. The V segment lost 2 bases and the J segment 1 base; nucleotides outside the gene matches: 8. In germline, CDR1 is KGHSH, CDR2 LQKENI. CDR3 DNA: TGTGCCAGCTCACCAACCCATACGACAGGGTCTGGAAACACCATATATTTT. This encodes CASSPTHTTGSGNTIYF.

The chain links TRBV30 to TRBJ1-4; D may be TRBD1 (6 bases). V was shortened by 7 bases and J by 10 bases, with 16 bases between the two germline ends. Germline lookup yields CDR1 GTSNPN and CDR2 SVGIG (reference sequence). The CDR3 totals 12 residues. CDR3 amino acids: CALKGDSGKLFF. The DNA of the CDR3 is TGTGCCTTGAAGGGGGATTCTGGAAAACTGTTTTTT.

The chain couples TRBV5-5 to TRBJ1-1; the D is unclear. The CDR3 has 13 residues. From germline, CDR1 is SGHKS and CDR2 YYEKEE (reference sequence). With 4 bases removed from V and 3 bases from J, the gap between germline ends came to 10 bases. CDR3: CASSPLRDTEAFF. In nucleotides, the CDR3 is TGTGCCAGCAGCCCGCTGAGGGACACTGAAGCTTTCTTT.

The rearrangement joins TRBV18 to TRBJ1-2; no clear D. Germline CDR1 KGHSH, CDR2 LQKENI. The V and J ends lost 1 base and 3 bases respectively, with 12 bases between them. The CDR3 contains 15 residues. The CDR3 loop is CASSPQHMVDYGYTF. The CDR3 region has the DNA TGTGCCAGCTCACCACAGCACATGGTGGACTATGGCTACACCTTC.